This TCR beta chain was sequenced in a study of regulatory T cells in long-lasting Graves disease (dated by TCRdb to about 2021). In the study overall: Patients with newly diagnosed Graves' disease had been on antithyroid drugs for under 3 months. Persistent Graves' disease patients were compared with newly diagnosed Graves' disease patients by peripheral blood TCR sequencing and RNA sequencing. The study was registered as a clinical trial and conducted in China. A total of approximately 35 samples underwent TCR sequencing: about 13 from persistent and roughly 20 from newly diagnosed Graves' disease patients.

Taken with the paper, the label for time point translates to: newly diagnosed GD, antithyroid drugs for less than 3 months. For both TCR sequencing and RNA sequencing, RNA was extracted from PBMCs using TRIzol. The diagnosis of Graves' disease followed American Thyroid Association guidelines. Patients for the study were recruited at an endocrinology department in Xi'an, China. From each patient, 8 to 10 milliliters of peripheral blood was collected into an EDTA anticoagulant tube. Ficoll Paque Plus density gradient separation was used to isolate PBMCs, and no further T cell sorting was done. An Agilent 2100 Bioanalyzer and agarose gel were used to check RNA quality, and a NanoDrop 2000 was used to measure RNA concentration. What the study reported, not specific to this receptor: Sequencing and analysis were restricted to the TCR beta chain. Compared with newly diagnosed patients, persistent Graves' disease patients had lower TCR Shannon entropy and fewer highly expanded clones, which suggests clonal expansion. Preferential use of TRBV28, TRBJ1-2 and TRBJ2-5 was observed in persistent disease, whereas TRBV20-1 and TRBJ2-1 were favored in newly diagnosed disease. A larger number of public clonotypes was shared among persistent patients (fewer than 3,000) than among newly diagnosed patients (around 870). The small sample size was acknowledged by the authors as a limitation that may reduce accuracy. Only peripheral blood was studied, because thyroid tissue, the primary lesion, was inaccessible.

CDR1 and CDR2 (SQVTM, ANQGSEA) derive from the germline V gene. The CDR3 contains 13 residues, cysteine and phenylalanine counted. Kept here is only the CDR3 DNA, which spans 39 bases and is read in frame from base 1. Preparation of the library involved multiplex PCR. The sequencing machine was an Illumina HiSeq 4000. To build TCR beta libraries, CDR3 regions were amplified by Arm-PCR using iRepertoire HTBI primers. Gel purification was performed on PCR products prior to sequencing. In the paper's pipeline: Gene usage analysis of CDR3 amino acid clonotypes relied on the roughly 60 TRBV and about 13 TRBJ segments identified across samples. COPE and FqMerger were used to merge the filtered high-quality paired reads into contigs. BLAST was used to align contigs to the IMGT TRBV, TRBD and TRBJ reference genes, and CDR3 was defined following IMGT. Highly expanded clones were defined as clonotypes with a frequency above 0.1%. Shannon entropy served as the measure of repertoire diversity, while the Gini coefficient captured V-J evenness. Clonotypes shared by more than one individual were considered public. TCRdb cleaned the public reads at Q25 with fastp, built clones with MiXCR and kept in-frame beta chains. Records with the same CDR3 protein are collapsed into one entry carrying the most frequent genes and DNA. TCRdb, rather than the study authors, made the V and J calls. The table for this sample lists roughly 380,000 distinct CDR3 sequences; 15% to 18% of them were counted only once. The ten largest account for 22% of the sample.

A note on this clonotype: There is no known antigen for this receptor. A read error may explain this, as a much larger clone is one base away.

The sequence is built from TRBV29-1 and TRBJ2-1; TRBD1 is perhaps the D gene, given 6 matching bases. Specimen: peripheral blood mononuclear cells (PBMCs), collected at new diagnosis, from a patient treated with antithyroid drugs. This TCR was recovered from a female donor with Graves disease. The CDR3 in this case is CSVGPDRPNGQFF. In nucleotides, the sequence is TGCAGCGTTGGTCCGGACAGACCCAATGGGCAGTTCTTC.